This entry features one TCR beta chain sequence. Its antigen is currently unknown. The assay was immunoSEQ multiplex PCR, and TCRdb's table has in-frame clones only and misses some. The sample lists more than 20,000 clones, about 90% occurring once. CDR3 length: 16 residues. The V segment lost 7 bases and the J segment 4 bases; nucleotides outside the gene matches: 8. The germline V gene has CDR1 MDHEN and CDR2 SYDVKM. The data stem from a study of OX40 agonist ivuxolimab in advanced cancers. General study results and limits: Low normalized T-cell clonal expansion was also seen in some nonresponders.

The TCR was taken from an adult with an advanced solid tumor such as melanoma, head and neck, liver or kidney cancer. The specimen comprised CD4+ or CD8+ T cells sorted from blood, sampled in a trial of the OX40 agonist ivuxolimab. This rearrangement joins TRBV28 to TRBJ2-6, with TRBD1 matching 9 bases. This CDR3 reads CASTVQGAKGANVLTF. The CDR3 DNA is TGTGCCAGCACTGTACAGGGGGCGAAAGGGGCCAACGTCCTGACTTTC.